What follows are 22 T cell receptor beta chains derived from one specimen sequenced in a study of coeliac disease. Sequenced by immunoSEQ multiplex PCR; TCRdb stores in-frame clones only, minus some. The profile covers about 4,000 clones, with approximately 50% appearing a single time and around 5.7% taken by the ten largest. Specimen: lymphocytes from the gut lamina propria. The source of these receptors is a man aged 65 to 79 without celiac disease.

The genes are TRBV18 and TRBJ1-1, with 8 bases aligning to TRBD1. The CDR3 length is 12 residues. CDR1 is KGHSH, CDR2 LQKENI, per germline. Trimming at V came to 5 bases and at J to 7 bases, leaving 3 bases not matched to a gene. As DNA, the CDR3 is TGTGCCAGCTCATACGGACAGGGTGAAGCTTTCTTT. It codes for CASSYGQGEAFF.

This chain connects TRBV13 to TRBJ2-3; 9 bases are a match to TRBD1. Germline V gene data show CDR1 as PRHDT and CDR2 as FYEKMQ (reference sequence). The CDR3 length is 15 residues. V was pared by 8 bases and J by 5 bases, with 11 bases of the junction left unmatched. CDR3 sequence reads: CASGKTGGWQDTQYF. As DNA, the CDR3 is TGTGCCAGCGGGAAGACAGGGGGGTGGCAAGATACGCAGTATTTT. Complete variable domain (other parts from reference TRBV13 and TRBJ2-3): AAGVIQSPRHLIKEKRETATLKCYPIPRHDTVYWYQQGPGQDPQFLISFYEKMQSDKGSIPDRFSAQQFSDYHSELNMSSLELGDSALYFCASGKTGGWQDTQYFGPGTRLTVL.

This clone was picked up a small number of times. The chain carries TRBV10-3 and TRBJ1-1; weak D call: TRBD1 (6 bases). Germline-derived CDR1 and CDR2 are ENHRY and SYGVKD. V was pared by 4 bases and J by 1 base, with 7 bases between. The CDR3 sequence is 13 residues long. As DNA, the CDR3 is TGTGCCATCAGTGGGGGACAGAACACTGAAGCTTTCTTT. Translated, it gives CAISGGQNTEAFF.

This clone was observed a single time. This sequence joins TRBV4-2 and TRBJ1-2; D unresolved. CDR1 is LGHNA, CDR2 YNFKEQ, per germline. This CDR3 contains 15 residues. V was cut by 0 bases and J by 7 bases, with 15 bases left in between. CDR3 coding DNA: TGTGCCAGCAGCCAAGATCGTCGAGGGTTGGCTGGCTACACCTTC. Its protein is CASSQDRRGLAGYTF.

This clone has only a few counts. This rearrangement joins TRBV27 to TRBJ1-1, with 8 bases aligning to TRBD1. V dropped 4 bases and J dropped 11; count of bases not matched to a gene: 9. The CDR3 runs 13 residues. From germline, CDR1 is MNHEY and CDR2 SMNVEV (reference sequence). The CDR3, as DNA: TGTGCCAGCAGTTCAGGACAGGGCCACGGGGCTTTCTTT. It specifies CASSSGQGHGAFF.

The chain is built from TRBV5-6 and TRBJ2-7; D ambiguous. This CDR3 region has 15 residues. V lost 6 bases and J lost 3, with 19 bases in between. CDR1 is SGHDT and CDR2 is YYEEEE in the germline V gene. Here the CDR3 DNA reads TGTGCCAGCACCGAGAGACAACGACCCCACTACGAGCAGTACTTC. The encoded protein is CASTERQRPHYEQYF.

The chain uses TRBV27 and TRBJ1-1, with 8 bases that match TRBD1. The ends lost 6 bases at V and 4 bases at J; junction bases unmatched: 7. The CDR3 contains 14 residues. Germline assignment: CDR1 MNHEY and CDR2 SMNVEV (reference sequence). The DNA for the CDR3 is TGTGCCAGCAGCCTAATGGACAGGGTCACTGAAGCTTTCTTT. It yields the protein CASSLMDRVTEAFF.

This clone has more than one count but fewer than ten. J is TRBJ1-2 and V is TRBV4-1; no clear D. The CDR3 runs to 16 residues. Trimming removed 0 bases from V and 4 bases from J, with 15 bases in between. CDR1 is MGHRA, CDR2 YSYEKL, per germline. The CDR3, as DNA: TGCGCCAGCAGCCAAGATCGCGGCAGATTGCCCTATGGCTACACCTTC. Translated: CASSQDRGRLPYGYTF.

The chain recombines TRBV18 with TRBJ1-2, with D perhaps matching TRBD1 (6 bases). The CDR3 has 14 residues. With 1 base removed from V and 6 bases from J, the gap between germline ends came to 12 bases. Germline assignment: CDR1 KGHSH and CDR2 LQKENI. As DNA, the CDR3 is TGTGCCAGCTCACCACTAGGATCAGGGGATGGCTACACCTTC. Translation gives CASSPLGSGDGYTF.

This clone occurred a few times. The CDR3 sequence is CASSISDSVGGYTF. Written as DNA, the CDR3 is TGCGCCAGCAGCATTTCGGACTCGGTGGGGGGCTACACCTTC. This chain links TRBV5-1 with TRBJ1-2; no definite D call. The CDR3 length is 14 residues. Deletions cut 4 bases from V and 8 bases from J, with 18 bases between. CDR1 is SGHRS, CDR2 YFSETQ, per germline.

Sample share makes this clone medium-sized (0.01 to 0.1%). This chain links TRBV6-5 with TRBJ1-3; D not certain. V dropped 4 bases and J dropped 2 bases, with 6 bases sitting between them. Germline CDR1 and CDR2: MNHEY and SVGAGI. This CDR3 contains 13 residues. CDR3 in DNA: TGTGCCAGCAGTTTCAGTCCTGGAAACACCATATATTTT. Translating it yields CASSFSPGNTIYF.

This clone was seen a handful of times. The chain employs TRBV18 and TRBJ2-1, with a tentative D call TRBD2 (6 bases). CDR3 length: 15 amino acids. CDR1 and CDR2 (germline): KGHSH, LQKENI. V lost 0 bases to trimming and J lost 2 bases, with 8 bases between them. CDR3 DNA sequence: TGTGCCAGCTCACCACCTGGGAGGACCTACAATGAGCAGTTCTTC. Amino acids: CASSPPGRTYNEQFF.

Of note for this clone: Different DNA sequences within this sample yield the same CDR3. The chain is built from TRBV18 and TRBJ1-3; no firm D call. This CDR3 is 15 amino acids long. The ends were cut back, 3 bases at V and 1 base at J, with 10 bases in the middle. CDR1 is KGHSH, CDR2 LQKENI, per germline. The CDR3 sequence: CASSPTGISGNTIYF. Written as DNA, the CDR3 is TGTGCCAGCTCACCTACGGGGATTTCTGGAAACACCATATATTTT.

V is TRBV2 and J is TRBJ1-1; possibly TRBD1 for D (6 bases). Germline V gene data show CDR1 as SNHLY and CDR2 as FYNNEI. The CDR3 length is 16 residues. Trimming cost V 5 bases and J 6 bases, with 22 bases left between them. The CDR3 loop is CASSLVGAGVNAEAFF. CDR3 DNA: TGTGCCAGCAGTTTGGTGGGGGCAGGGGTCAACGCTGAAGCTTTCTTT. The full variable domain, with the rest looked up from reference TRBV2 and TRBJ1-1, is EPEVTQTPSHQVTQMGQEVILRCVPISNHLYFYWYRQILGQKVEFLVSFYNNEISEKSEIFDDQFSVERPDGSNFTLKIRSTKLEDSAMYFCASSLVGAGVNAEAFFGQGTRLTVV.

The CDR3 DNA sequence: TGTGCCAGCAGTGAAGGTACCGGGACACCCCAAGAGACCCAGTACTTC. Translating it yields CASSEGTGTPQETQYF. The chain carries TRBV6-1 and TRBJ2-5; possibly TRBD1 for D (6 bases). The CDR3 spans 16 residues. Germline-derived CDR1 and CDR2 are MNHNS and SASEGT. Trimming took 1 base from V and 1 from J, leaving 13 bases between them.

This chain connects TRBV2 to TRBJ2-4; 9 nucleotides line up with TRBD1. The CDR3 has 16 residues. The germline V gene has CDR1 SNHLY and CDR2 FYNNEI. The ends lost 4 bases at V and 6 bases at J; junction bases unmatched: 10. CDR3 DNA sequence: TGTGCCAGCAGTGCCAGACAGGGGGTACTCGGAAACATTCAGTACTTC. This encodes CASSARQGVLGNIQYF.

This clone was detected once. V and J are TRBV27 and TRBJ2-7; tentatively, D is TRBD2 (6 bases). The germline CDR1 and CDR2 sequences are MNHEY and SMNVEV (reference sequence). V was cut by 6 bases and J by 4 bases, with 16 bases left in between. This CDR3 is 14 amino acids long. The chain's CDR3 is CASSLGGNAYEQYF. The CDR3 DNA reads TGTGCCAGCAGCCTCGGAGGGAACGCGTACGAGCAGTACTTC.

The chain employs TRBV7-2 and TRBJ2-5; D perhaps matches TRBD2 (7 bases). The J call may be wrong; the DNA end is better matched by TRBJ2-7. This CDR3 is 15 amino acids long. The V gene's germline CDR1 is SGHTA and CDR2 FQGNSA. The CDR3 coding sequence is TGTGCCAGCAGCCGCGAGGGGGGGATTACCTACGAGCAGTACTTC. Translating it yields CASSREGGITYEQYF.

The chain employs TRBV28 and TRBJ2-1, with D hard to call. CDR1 and CDR2 (germline): MDHEN, SYDVKM. V was cut by 2 bases and J by 10 bases, with 3 bases left in between. This CDR3 has 10 residues. CDR3 in DNA: TGTGCCAGCAGTTTACAAGAGCAGTTCTTC. Its translation: CASSLQEQFF.

The table lists this clone with a few counts. The gene calls are TRBV7-2 and TRBJ2-5; tentatively, D is TRBD2 (5 bases). Germline lookup yields CDR1 SGHTA and CDR2 FQGNSA. This CDR3 comprises 14 residues. Trimming shortened V by 1 base and J by 4 bases, and 10 bases separated the two germline ends. The CDR3 coding sequence is TGTGCCAGCAGCTTAGTTCTAGCCGGAGAGACCCAGTACTTC. The encoded protein is CASSLVLAGETQYF.

V usage is TRBV6-1 and J usage is TRBJ1-5; D unclear. There are 15 residues in the CDR3. CDR1 is MNHNS, CDR2 SASEGT, per germline. Trimming pared 4 bases from V and 0 bases from J, leaving 10 bases between. The DNA of the CDR3 is TGTGCCAGCAGTGTGCAACAGAGTAGCAATCAGCCCCAGCATTTT. It specifies CASSVQQSSNQPQHF.

This clone was counted only a few times. The chain recombines TRBV2 with TRBJ1-4; 7 positions match TRBD1. With 4 bases clipped from V and 0 bases from J, the junction kept 5 bases outside the gene matches. From germline, CDR1 is SNHLY and CDR2 FYNNEI. The length of the CDR3 is 16 residues. CDR3 bases: TGTGCCAGCAGTGCCCGGGACAGTCCAACTAATGAAAAACTGTTTTTT. Translating gives CASSARDSPTNEKLFF.